The rows below give T cell receptor beta chains drawn from one sample of a study of regulatory T cells in long-lasting Graves disease. TCRdb reprocessed the multiplex PCR reads with MiXCR, giving one entry per CDR3 protein. The sample includes around 240,000 distinct CDR3 sequences, about 20% seen only once; the top ten take 13% to 15%. In addition, the sample was reused for a study of T cells in Graves' hyperthyroidism and ophthalmopathy.

Sequenced here: peripheral blood mononuclear cells (PBMCs), sampled at new diagnosis, from a patient treated with antithyroid drugs. The receptors stem from a woman in her 30s with Graves disease. Both conserved end residues are trimmed from each CDR3. Each record gives: J gene, V gene, clone size, CDR3 protein. Clone size, where shown, is once, few, many, or a class for clones that have expanded.

J: TRBJ1-1; V: TRBV11-2; size: many; CDR3: ASSNQGPRRGLERGRTEAF
J: TRBJ1-2; V: TRBV11-2; size: .; CDR3: ASSYTGRGGFGYT
J: TRBJ1-4; V: TRBV28; size: many; CDR3: ASNPGQSGVGLF
J: TRBJ1-6; V: TRBV6-5; size: many; CDR3: ASSSGRKNSPLH
J: TRBJ2-3; V: TRBV7-9; size: many; CDR3: ASNRVETDTQY
J: TRBJ1-1; V: TRBV12-5; size: many; CDR3: ASGFSGRNTEAF
J: TRBJ2-1; V: TRBV24-1; size: few; CDR3: ATSPGGSSYNEQF
J: TRBJ2-5; V: TRBV5-6; size: .; CDR3: ASSFDRYQETQY
J: TRBJ1-2; V: TRBV2; size: many; CDR3: ASKSRQLYGYT
J: TRBJ2-2; V: TRBV7-2; size: many; CDR3: ASSPRSSYGTANTGELF
J: TRBJ1-2; V: TRBV10-3; size: few; CDR3: AISGGGGYT
J: TRBJ2-7; V: TRBV7-9; size: many; CDR3: ASSEGHPNDEQY
J: TRBJ2-3; V: TRBV10-3; size: many; CDR3: AIMAGGTDTQY
J: TRBJ2-5; V: TRBV2; size: .; CDR3: ASRIITGGPKEETQY
J: TRBJ2-3; V: TRBV20-1; size: .; CDR3: SAHPGAGEADTQY
J: TRBJ1-1; V: TRBV9; size: many; CDR3: ASSAGQEYTEAF
J: TRBJ1-1; V: TRBV27; size: .; CDR3: ASGLSGRRHGNTEAF
J: TRBJ2-3; V: TRBV27; size: many; CDR3: ASSASGGPTSTDTQY
J: TRBJ1-1; V: TRBV11-2; size: .; CDR3: ASSLERGAGQAF
J: TRBJ1-5; V: TRBV6-1; size: .; CDR3: ASSRRDRGDQPQH
J: TRBJ1-5; V: TRBV7-2; size: many; CDR3: ASSFGQGRQPQH
J: TRBJ1-4; V: TRBV2; size: many; CDR3: ASRATNEKLF
J: TRBJ2-2; V: TRBV6-1; size: many; CDR3: AGKQGADTGELF
J: TRBJ1-6; V: TRBV11-2; size: many; CDR3: ASSPSLWGNSPLH
J: TRBJ2-5; V: TRBV2; size: .; CDR3: AGWGGDKETQY
J: TRBJ2-1; V: TRBV12-3/TRBV12-4; size: many; CDR3: ASSSPGGFHEQF
J: TRBJ2-5; V: TRBV2; size: many; CDR3: ASTGDRGLQTQY
J: TRBJ2-1; V: TRBV11-2; size: many; CDR3: ASSLVLPGFVYNEQF
J: TRBJ2-1; V: TRBV18; size: many; CDR3: ASSRGTMGNEQF
J: TRBJ1-1; V: TRBV20-1; size: many; CDR3: SAKGEGALKWLTNTEAF
J: TRBJ1-1; V: TRBV6-5; size: many; CDR3: ASSYETGGMNTEAF
J: TRBJ2-3; V: TRBV7-2; size: few; CDR3: ASGRLPGASSTDTQY
J: TRBJ2-7; V: TRBV12-5; size: many; CDR3: ASGLTAYEQY
J: TRBJ2-7; V: TRBV4-1; size: many; CDR3: ASSHQARSTYEQY
J: TRBJ1-5; V: TRBV12-3/TRBV12-4; size: .; CDR3: ASSLPPYQPQH
J: TRBJ1-5; V: TRBV7-9; size: many; CDR3: ASSFGYEGENSNQPQH
J: TRBJ2-7; V: TRBV5-1; size: many; CDR3: ASTFGTGAYEQY
J: TRBJ2-3; V: TRBV5-1; size: few; CDR3: ASSLGIAGGTDTQY
J: TRBJ1-1; V: TRBV6-1; size: many; CDR3: ASRLDRNTEAF
J: TRBJ2-7; V: TRBV15; size: many; CDR3: ATSRDRGQGSAYEQY
J: TRBJ1-5; V: TRBV9; size: .; CDR3: ASSVDMQNGPQH
J: TRBJ1-1; V: TRBV20-1; size: many; CDR3: SARPGGNTEAF
J: TRBJ2-1; V: TRBV20-1; size: many; CDR3: SANPSGDNEQF
J: TRBJ1-5; V: TRBV24-1; size: .; CDR3: ATSENERGRDNQPQH
J: TRBJ1-1; V: TRBV19; size: many; CDR3: ASSMEGGQTEAF
J: TRBJ1-3; V: TRBV18; size: many; CDR3: ASSPRDIGNTIY
J: TRBJ1-3; V: TRBV20-1; size: many; CDR3: SARYVGGNSGNTIY
J: TRBJ2-7; V: TRBV19; size: many; CDR3: ASSLTGDLYEQY
J: TRBJ1-5; V: TRBV4-1; size: many; CDR3: ASSQASNQPQH
J: TRBJ2-1; V: TRBV9; size: many; CDR3: ASRPRGAGPNEQF
J: TRBJ2-5; V: TRBV18; size: many; CDR3: ASSPGPGGYQETQY
J: TRBJ2-1; V: TRBV3-1; size: many; CDR3: ASSQSPAGEQF
J: TRBJ2-1; V: TRBV2; size: many; CDR3: ASSVYEQF
J: TRBJ2-1; V: TRBV2; size: many; CDR3: ASSEGSGGPGNEQF
J: TRBJ1-4; V: TRBV11-2; size: many; CDR3: ASSLVGATNEKLF
J: TRBJ1-5; V: TRBV19; size: .; CDR3: ASQAGFGNQPQH
J: TRBJ1-3; V: TRBV7-9; size: many; CDR3: ASSLGVGGAGNTIY